These 29 T cell receptor beta chains were all obtained from the same sample, sequenced in a study of naive and memory T cell subsets. An equimolar mix of two oligonucleotides served as the beta constant-region primer for TRBC1 and TRBC2. TCRdb itself ran the UMI-ligation and nested PCR reads through MiXCR, one entry per CDR3 protein. The profile covers about 80,000 distinct CDR3 sequences, with approximately 14% appearing a single time and 0.75% to 1% taken by the ten largest. Specimen: central memory CD4+ T cells from blood. Source of these receptors: a human donor in good health.

This chain connects TRBV20-1 to TRBJ2-3, with a possible D match to TRBD1 (6 bases). The CDR3 spans 14 residues. V was trimmed by 4 bases and J by 3 bases, leaving 14 bases between them. CDR1 DFQATT and CDR2 SNEGSKA come from the germline V gene (reference sequence). As DNA, the CDR3 is TGCAGTGCTAAACTACAGGGTAGGACAGATACGCAGTATTTT. Translation: CSAKLQGRTDTQYF.

This rearrangement joins TRBV6-1 to TRBJ2-1, with 7 positions matching TRBD2. The V gene end was trimmed by 2 bases and the J gene end by 14 bases; junction bases not matched to a gene: 3. Germline CDR1 is MNHNS and CDR2 is SASEGT. CDR3 length: 11 amino acids. The CDR3 coding sequence is TGTGCCAGCAGTGAAATGCGGGAGAAGTTCTTC. It specifies CASSEMREKFF.

This clonotype was recorded a few times. The V call is TRBV5-1, the J call TRBJ2-1, with a tentative D call TRBD2 (5 bases). Trimming took 2 bases from V and 4 from J, leaving 13 bases between them. The CDR3 consists of 15 residues. Germline values: CDR1 SGHRS, CDR2 YFSETQ. The CDR3 loop is CASSFPTGIYNEQFF. In nucleotides, the CDR3 is TGCGCCAGCAGCTTCCCTACGGGGATTTACAATGAGCAGTTCTTC.

This clonotype was detected many times. J is TRBJ2-3 and V is TRBV20-1; 7 bases fit TRBD2. With V trimmed by 3 bases and J by 3 bases, 9 bases remained unmatched. CDR1 is DFQATT and CDR2 is SNEGSKA in the germline V gene (reference sequence). This CDR3 has 15 amino acids. The CDR3 loop reads CSARGVGGPTDTQYF. CDR3 bases: TGCAGTGCTAGGGGGGTGGGAGGGCCGACAGATACGCAGTATTTT.

V usage is TRBV6-6 and J usage is TRBJ2-3; tentatively, D is TRBD1 or TRBD2 (5 bases each). This CDR3 is built from 14 residues. The germline V and J ends were trimmed by 0 bases and 5 bases, with 9 bases remaining between them. Germline V lookup: CDR1 MNHNY, CDR2 SVGAGI (reference sequence). This CDR3 reads CASSYSQRGDTQYF. As DNA, the CDR3 is TGTGCCAGCAGTTACTCCCAGAGGGGAGATACGCAGTATTTT.

This clonotype showed up many times. The gene calls are TRBV20-1 and TRBJ2-7; TRBD2 agrees at 15 bases. CDR1 and CDR2 (germline): DFQATT, SNEGSKA (reference sequence). CDR3 length: 14 amino acids. V lost 5 bases to trimming and J lost 2 bases; unmatched junction nucleotides: 1. For the CDR3, the DNA is TGCAGTGCTGGACTAGCGGGAGGGCCCTACGAGCAGTACTTC. Encoded protein: CSAGLAGGPYEQYF.

The V and J genes are TRBV5-1 and TRBJ2-5, with 11 positions matching TRBD2. The CDR3 has 17 amino acids. V lost 3 bases to trimming and J lost 5 bases; unmatched junction nucleotides: 12. CDR1 is SGHRS, CDR2 YFSETQ, per germline. CDR3: CASSSASGRPVLETQYF. CDR3 nucleotide sequence: TGCGCCAGCAGCTCCGCTAGCGGGAGGCCAGTACTGGAGACCCAGTACTTC.

This clonotype was seen at least ten times. The chain joins TRBV20-1 to TRBJ2-3; weak D call: TRBD2 (5 bases). The ends were cut back, 1 base at V and 0 bases at J, with 11 bases in the middle. Germline-derived CDR1 and CDR2 are DFQATT and SNEGSKA (reference sequence). The CDR3 length is 15 residues. CDR3 bases: TGCAGTGCTAGAGCGCGGGCGGATAGCACAGATACGCAGTATTTT. Its translation: CSARARADSTDTQYF.

This clonotype was observed a handful of times. The V call is TRBV19, the J call TRBJ2-4, with D perhaps matching TRBD2 (5 bases). Germline lookup yields CDR1 LNHDA and CDR2 SQIVND (reference sequence). Trimming took off 5 bases at V and 6 bases at J, with 14 bases between the two ends. The CDR3 covers 14 residues. The CDR3 DNA follows: TGTGCCAGTAGTCAGGTGGGAGAGGCAAACATTCAGTACTTC. Translation: CASSQVGEANIQYF.

There are a few counts of this clonotype. The chain carries TRBV29-1 and TRBJ2-2; 10 bases align to TRBD1. There are 14 residues in the CDR3. The ends lost 7 bases at V and 1 base at J; junction bases unmatched: 3. CDR1 and CDR2 from the germline V gene are SQVTM and ANQGSEA. CDR3 in DNA: TGCAGCGCAAGGACAGGGGGGAACACCGGGGAGCTGTTTTTT. Protein sequence: CSARTGGNTGELFF.

This clonotype was observed many times. This rearrangement joins TRBV12-3 or TRBV12-4 to TRBJ2-6; D unclear. V was shortened by 5 bases and J by 0 bases, with 11 bases between the two germline ends. CDR3 size: 16 residues. CDR3 in DNA: TGTGCCAGCAGTCCGGACCGGAACTCTGGGGCCAACGTCCTGACTTTC. Its translation: CASSPDRNSGANVLTF.

The gene calls are TRBV10-3 and TRBJ2-3; 8 bases are a match to TRBD1. The trim removed 0 bases at V and 5 bases at J, leaving 10 bases unmatched. The germline gives CDR1 ENHRY, CDR2 SYGVKD. CDR3 length: 17 residues. CDR3 sequence (DNA): TGTGCCATCAGTGAGTCAAAGGGCAGGGGGCCGGGAGATACGCAGTATTTT. Its protein product is CAISESKGRGPGDTQYF.

The chain couples TRBV18 to TRBJ2-7, with D possibly called TRBD1 or TRBD2 (5 bases each). Germline CDR1 KGHSH, CDR2 LQKENI. The CDR3 loop spans 14 amino acids. Trimming shortened V by 6 bases and J by 5 bases, and 17 bases separated the two germline ends. The CDR3 DNA reads as TGTGCCAGCTCGCTTTCGGGACCCCCAAACGAGCAGTACTTC. Translated, it gives CASSLSGPPNEQYF.

This clonotype was seen only a few times. This sequence joins TRBV18 and TRBJ2-5; D gene ambiguous. The CDR3 consists of 12 residues. V lost 8 bases to trimming and J lost 3 bases, with 10 bases between them. CDR1 and CDR2 (germline): KGHSH, LQKENI. The CDR3 DNA reads TGTGCCAGCACAACGTTTGAAGAGACCCAGTACTTC. It specifies CASTTFEETQYF.

This clonotype was detected only a few times. The V and J genes are TRBV9 and TRBJ2-2; the D gene is possibly TRBD2 (6 bases). The CDR3 has 13 residues. The germline CDR1 and CDR2 sequences are SGDLS and YYNGEE. V was cut by 8 bases and J by 4 bases, with 12 bases left in between. CDR3 protein: CASSRDFTGELFF. The CDR3 bases are TGTGCCAGTTCGCGGGATTTCACCGGGGAGCTGTTTTTT.

The sample holds a few counts of this clonotype. This chain connects TRBV4-2 to TRBJ2-3; D is unresolved. CDR1 is LGHNA, CDR2 YNFKEQ, per germline. This CDR3 is built from 15 residues. V lost 0 bases and J 2 bases, leaving 9 bases between the germline ends. CDR3 in amino acids: CASSQEWQNTDTQYF. For the CDR3, the DNA is TGTGCCAGCAGCCAAGAATGGCAGAACACAGATACGCAGTATTTT.

The chain has TRBV28 and TRBJ2-7; D is ambiguous. The germline CDR1 and CDR2 sequences are MDHEN and SYDVKM. There are 15 residues in the CDR3. The V end lost 5 bases, the J end lost 0 bases, and 14 bases lay between the germline ends. CDR3 amino acids: CASSAGPMSSYEQYF. The DNA for the CDR3 is TGTGCCAGCAGTGCCGGACCGATGAGCTCCTACGAGCAGTACTTC.

The table lists this clonotype with a few counts. The gene calls are TRBV7-8 and TRBJ1-6; 7 bases align to TRBD1. The CDR3 contains 14 residues. Germline loops: CDR1 SGHVS, CDR2 FQNEAQ. Unmatched junction bases numbered 6, after V lost 5 bases and J lost 8 bases. CDR3 DNA sequence: TGTGCCAGCAGCCCGACAGGGAACTATTCACCCCTCCACTTT. Translated: CASSPTGNYSPLHF.

This clonotype was detected only a few times. This chain joins TRBV20-1 and TRBJ1-2; 9 positions match TRBD1. The junction had 7 bases not matched to a gene; V was cut back by 4 bases and J by 4 bases. Germline loops: CDR1 DFQATT, CDR2 SNEGSKA (reference sequence). This CDR3 region has 14 residues. The CDR3: CSAKRQGGSYGYTF. CDR3 DNA: TGCAGTGCTAAAAGACAGGGGGGATCCTATGGCTACACCTTC.

This clonotype has at least ten counts. The chain employs TRBV6-1 and TRBJ2-1, with unresolved D. Trimming took 7 bases from V and 4 from J, leaving 11 bases between them. Germline V gene lookup returns CDR1 MNHNS and CDR2 SASEGT. This CDR3 is built from 13 residues. The CDR3, as DNA: TGTGCCAGCAACCAACAGTTTTACAATGAGCAGTTCTTC. This encodes CASNQQFYNEQFF.

This clonotype was found many times. V gene TRBV5-1 combines with J gene TRBJ2-7; possible D gene TRBD1, 5 bases. V was clipped by 3 bases and J by 0 bases, with 10 bases between them. This CDR3 comprises 14 residues. Germline V gives CDR1 SGHRS, CDR2 YFSETQ. The CDR3 loop reads CASSSQTVSYEQYF. As DNA, the CDR3 is TGCGCCAGCAGCTCCCAGACAGTCTCCTACGAGCAGTACTTC.

The CDR3 reads CASSSRDGQETQYF. In DNA form, the CDR3 reads TGTGCCAGCAGTTCTCGGGACGGACAAGAGACCCAGTACTTC. The gene calls are TRBV5-4 and TRBJ2-5, with D perhaps assigned TRBD1 or TRBD2 (5 bases each). The V end lost 5 bases, the J end lost 2 bases, and 13 bases lay between the germline ends. Germline assignment: CDR1 SGHNT and CDR2 YYREEE (reference sequence). The CDR3 has 14 residues.

The chain recombines TRBV28 with TRBJ1-2; D is undetermined. The CDR3 totals 11 residues. Trimming took off 2 bases at V and 5 bases at J, with 3 bases between the two ends. The V gene's germline CDR1 is MDHEN and CDR2 SYDVKM. Here the CDR3 DNA reads TGTGCCAGCAGTTTACGGTATGGCTACACCTTC. Translated: CASSLRYGYTF.

The chain is built from TRBV20-1 and TRBJ2-5; D remains ambiguous. V was trimmed by 3 bases and J by 2 bases, leaving 7 bases between them. This CDR3 spans 12 amino acids. Germline-derived CDR1 and CDR2 are DFQATT and SNEGSKA (reference sequence). The CDR3 loop reads CSASTGQETQYF. The CDR3 DNA reads as TGCAGTGCTAGTACGGGTCAAGAGACCCAGTACTTC.

This clonotype turned up a few times. In DNA form, the CDR3 reads TGTGCCAGCAGCCCCCAGGGGGGTTTCACAGATACGCAGTATTTT. Translation: CASSPQGGFTDTQYF. V gene TRBV11-2 combines with J gene TRBJ2-3; D is possibly TRBD1 (7 bases). Per the germline V gene, CDR1 is SGHAT and CDR2 is FQNNGV. The CDR3 extends over 15 amino acids. Trimming pared 5 bases from V and 2 bases from J, leaving 14 bases between.

The rearrangement links TRBV12-3 or TRBV12-4 to TRBJ2-3; D is unclear. V lost 0 bases and J 0 bases, leaving 7 bases between the germline ends. The CDR3 is 15 residues long. The chain's CDR3 is CASSLAHASTDTQYF. The DNA of the CDR3 is TGTGCCAGCAGTTTAGCCCACGCTAGCACAGATACGCAGTATTTT.

This clonotype was counted many times. The chain joins TRBV7-3 to TRBJ2-1, with 12 bases that match TRBD1. The CDR3 has 16 residues. Germline values: CDR1 SGHTA, CDR2 FQGTGA. V dropped 5 bases and J dropped 9; count of bases not matched to a gene: 11. The CDR3 is CASSPQGQGAGGEQFF. The DNA for the CDR3 is TGTGCCAGCAGCCCGCAGGGACAGGGGGCTGGTGGTGAGCAGTTCTTC.

The rearrangement uses TRBV18 and TRBJ1-1, with D unclear. The CDR3 spans 14 residues. V lost 2 bases and J 6 bases, leaving 13 bases between the germline ends. Germline V gives CDR1 KGHSH, CDR2 LQKENI. CDR3 residues: CASSPGGLGSEAFF. CDR3 in DNA: TGTGCCAGCTCACCAGGAGGGTTGGGCTCTGAAGCTTTCTTT.

This clonotype was detected ten times or more. This chain joins TRBV12-2 and TRBJ1-2. TRBV12-2 has pseudogene status. This CDR3 spans 19 amino acids. DNA for the CDR3: TGTGCAAGTCGCTTAGCAGCACTACCGGCCGGGGAAGCGGACTATGGCTACACCTTC. Its protein is CASRLAALPAGEADYGYTF.